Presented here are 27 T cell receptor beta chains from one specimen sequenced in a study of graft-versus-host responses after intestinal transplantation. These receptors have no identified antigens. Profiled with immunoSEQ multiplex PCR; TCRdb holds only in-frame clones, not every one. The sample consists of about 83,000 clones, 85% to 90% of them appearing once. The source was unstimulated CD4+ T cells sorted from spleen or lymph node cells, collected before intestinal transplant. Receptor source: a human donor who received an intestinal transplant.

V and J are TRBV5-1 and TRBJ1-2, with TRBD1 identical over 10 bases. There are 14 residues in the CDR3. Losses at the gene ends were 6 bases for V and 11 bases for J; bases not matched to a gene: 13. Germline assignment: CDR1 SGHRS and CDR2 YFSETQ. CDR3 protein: CASTGTGTGVKYTF. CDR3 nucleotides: TGCGCCAGCACCGGCACCGGGACAGGGGTAAAATACACCTTC.

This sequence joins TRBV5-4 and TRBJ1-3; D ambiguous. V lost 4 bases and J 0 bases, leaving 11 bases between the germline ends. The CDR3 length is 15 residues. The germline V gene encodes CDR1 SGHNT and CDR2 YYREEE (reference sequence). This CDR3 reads CASSTDSFSGNTIYF. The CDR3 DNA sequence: TGTGCCAGCAGCACCGACTCCTTCTCTGGAAACACCATATATTTT.

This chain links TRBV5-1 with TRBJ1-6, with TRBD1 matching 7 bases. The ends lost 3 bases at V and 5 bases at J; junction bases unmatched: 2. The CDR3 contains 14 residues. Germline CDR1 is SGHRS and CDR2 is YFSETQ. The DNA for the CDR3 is TGCGCCAGCAGCTACGGACAGGATAATTCACCCCTCCACTTT. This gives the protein CASSYGQDNSPLHF.

The DNA of the CDR3 is TGTGCCAGCAGCTTGGTTGTATCTCGGGGAGAGGATGGCTACACCTTC. Amino acids: CASSLVVSRGEDGYTF. The V call is TRBV5-4, the J call TRBJ1-2, with D uncertain. The CDR3 is 16 amino acids. The V and J ends lost 0 bases and 6 bases respectively, with 18 bases between them. Looked up from germline, CDR1 is SGHNT and CDR2 is YYREEE (reference sequence).

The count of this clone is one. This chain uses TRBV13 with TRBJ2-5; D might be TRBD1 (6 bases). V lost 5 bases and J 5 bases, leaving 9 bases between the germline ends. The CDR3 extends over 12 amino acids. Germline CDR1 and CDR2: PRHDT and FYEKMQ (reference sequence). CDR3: CASSPRGETQYF. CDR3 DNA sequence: TGTGCCAGCAGCCCTAGGGGGGAGACCCAGTACTTC.

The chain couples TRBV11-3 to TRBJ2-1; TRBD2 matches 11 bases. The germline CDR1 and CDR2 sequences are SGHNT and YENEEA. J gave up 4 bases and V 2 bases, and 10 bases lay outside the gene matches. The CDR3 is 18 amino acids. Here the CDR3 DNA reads TGTGCCAGCAGCTTAAGACCTCGACTAGCGGGATGGTACAATGAGCAGTTCTTC. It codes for CASSLRPRLAGWYNEQFF.

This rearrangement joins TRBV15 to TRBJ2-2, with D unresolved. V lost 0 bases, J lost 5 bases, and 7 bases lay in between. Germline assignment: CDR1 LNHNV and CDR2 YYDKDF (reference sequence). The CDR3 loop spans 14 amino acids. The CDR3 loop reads CATSRDPRTGELFF. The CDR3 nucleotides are TGTGCCACCAGCAGAGATCCCAGGACCGGGGAGCTGTTTTTT.

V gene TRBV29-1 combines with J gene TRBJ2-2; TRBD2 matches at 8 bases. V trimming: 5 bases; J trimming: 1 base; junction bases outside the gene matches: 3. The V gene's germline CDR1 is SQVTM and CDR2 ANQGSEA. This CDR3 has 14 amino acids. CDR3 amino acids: CSVRAGGNTGELFF. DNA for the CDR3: TGCAGCGTTCGGGCGGGAGGGAACACCGGGGAGCTGTTTTTT.

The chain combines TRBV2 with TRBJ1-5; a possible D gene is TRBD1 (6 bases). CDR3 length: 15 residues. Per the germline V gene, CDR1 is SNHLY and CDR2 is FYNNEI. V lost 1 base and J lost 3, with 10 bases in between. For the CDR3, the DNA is TGTGCCAGCAGTGAAGGACAGGTCTCCAATCAGCCCCAGCATTTT. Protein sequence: CASSEGQVSNQPQHF.

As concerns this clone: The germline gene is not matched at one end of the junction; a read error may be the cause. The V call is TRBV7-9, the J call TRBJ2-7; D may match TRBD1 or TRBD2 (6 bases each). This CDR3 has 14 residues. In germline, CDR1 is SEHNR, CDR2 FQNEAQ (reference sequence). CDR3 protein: CASSLATGTYEQYF. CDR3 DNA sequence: TGTGCCAGCAGCCTAGCGACAGGTACCTACGAGCAGTACTTC.

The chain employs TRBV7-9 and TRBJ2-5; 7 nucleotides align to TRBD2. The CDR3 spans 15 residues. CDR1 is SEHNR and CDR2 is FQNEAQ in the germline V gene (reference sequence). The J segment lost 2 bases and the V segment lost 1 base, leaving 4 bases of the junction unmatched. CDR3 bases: TGTGCCAGCAGCTTAGACGGGAGGCATCAAGAGACCCAGTACTTC. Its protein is CASSLDGRHQETQYF.

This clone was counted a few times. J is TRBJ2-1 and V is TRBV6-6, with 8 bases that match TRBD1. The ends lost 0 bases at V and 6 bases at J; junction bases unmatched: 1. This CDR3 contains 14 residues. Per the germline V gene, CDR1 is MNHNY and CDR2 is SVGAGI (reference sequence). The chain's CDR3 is CASSYSTGANEQFF. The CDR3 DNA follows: TGTGCCAGCAGTTACTCGACAGGGGCCAATGAGCAGTTCTTC.

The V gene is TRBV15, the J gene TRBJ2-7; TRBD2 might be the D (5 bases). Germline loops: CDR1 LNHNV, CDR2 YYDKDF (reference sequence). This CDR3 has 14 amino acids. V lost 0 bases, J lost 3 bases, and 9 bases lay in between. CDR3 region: CATSREVAGYEQYF. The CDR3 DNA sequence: TGTGCCACCAGCAGAGAGGTGGCGGGCTACGAGCAGTACTTC.

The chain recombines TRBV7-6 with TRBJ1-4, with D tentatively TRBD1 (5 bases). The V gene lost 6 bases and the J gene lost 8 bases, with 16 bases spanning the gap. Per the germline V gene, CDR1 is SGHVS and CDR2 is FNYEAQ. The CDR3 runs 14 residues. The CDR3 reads CASSYTAGNEKLFF. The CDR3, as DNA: TGTGCCAGCAGTTATACGGCAGGGAACGAAAAACTGTTTTTT.

The CDR3 region is CASSYDRDYEQYF. DNA for the CDR3: TGTGCCAGCAGCTACGACAGGGACTACGAGCAGTACTTC. The chain combines TRBV5-4 with TRBJ2-7; 7 bases are a match to TRBD1. The CDR3 totals 13 residues. Germline lookup yields CDR1 SGHNT and CDR2 YYREEE (reference sequence). J gave up 3 bases and V 3 bases, and 3 bases lay outside the gene matches.

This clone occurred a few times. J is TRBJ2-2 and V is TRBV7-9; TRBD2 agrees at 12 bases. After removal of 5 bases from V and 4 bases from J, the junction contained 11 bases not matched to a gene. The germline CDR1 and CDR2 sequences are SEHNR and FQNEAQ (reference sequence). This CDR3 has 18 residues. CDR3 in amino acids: CASSPPGGLAGLTGELFF. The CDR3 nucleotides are TGTGCCAGCAGCCCGCCCGGAGGACTAGCGGGGCTCACCGGGGAGCTGTTTTTT. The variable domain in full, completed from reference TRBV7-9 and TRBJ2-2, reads DTGVSQNPRHKITKRGQNVTFRCDPISEHNRLYWYRQTLGQGPEFLTYFQNEAQLEKSRLLSDRFSAERPKGSFSTLEIQRTEQGDSAMYLCASSPPGGLAGLTGELFFGEGSRLTVL.

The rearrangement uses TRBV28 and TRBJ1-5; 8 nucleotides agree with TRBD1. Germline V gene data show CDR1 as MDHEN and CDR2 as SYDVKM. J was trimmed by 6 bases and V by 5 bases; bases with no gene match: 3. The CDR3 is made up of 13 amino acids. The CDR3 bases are TGTGCCAGCAGTCGACAGGGGAGTCAGCCCCAGCATTTT. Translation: CASSRQGSQPQHF.

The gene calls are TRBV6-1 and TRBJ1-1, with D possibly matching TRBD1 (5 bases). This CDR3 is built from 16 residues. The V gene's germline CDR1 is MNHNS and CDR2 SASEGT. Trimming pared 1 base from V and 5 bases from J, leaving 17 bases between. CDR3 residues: CASSEEGTIAWTEAFF. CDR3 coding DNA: TGTGCCAGCAGTGAAGAGGGGACTATCGCTTGGACTGAAGCTTTCTTT.

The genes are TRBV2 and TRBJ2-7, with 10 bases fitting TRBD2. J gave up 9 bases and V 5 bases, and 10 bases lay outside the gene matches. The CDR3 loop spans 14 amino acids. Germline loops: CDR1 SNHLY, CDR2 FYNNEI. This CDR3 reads CASSQASGSRGQYF. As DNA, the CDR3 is TGTGCCAGCAGTCAGGCTAGCGGGAGTCGGGGGCAGTACTTC. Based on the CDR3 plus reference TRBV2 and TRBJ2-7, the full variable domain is EPEVTQTPSHQVTQMGQEVILRCVPISNHLYFYWYRQILGQKVEFLVSFYNNEISEKSEIFDDQFSVERPDGSNFTLKIRSTKLEDSAMYFCASSQASGSRGQYFGPGTRLTVT.

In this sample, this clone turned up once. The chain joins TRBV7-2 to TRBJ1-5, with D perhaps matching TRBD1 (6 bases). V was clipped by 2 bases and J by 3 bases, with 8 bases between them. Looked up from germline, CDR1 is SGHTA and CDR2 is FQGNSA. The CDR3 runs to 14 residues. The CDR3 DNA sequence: TGTGCCAGCAGCTTAACAGGGAACAATCAGCCCCAGCATTTT. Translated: CASSLTGNNQPQHF. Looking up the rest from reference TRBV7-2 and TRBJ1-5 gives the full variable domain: GAGVSQSPSNKVTEKGKDVELRCDPISGHTALYWYRQSLGQGLEFLIYFQGNSAPDKSGLPSDRFSAERTGGSVSTLTIQRTQQEDSAVYLCASSLTGNNQPQHFGDGTRLSIL.

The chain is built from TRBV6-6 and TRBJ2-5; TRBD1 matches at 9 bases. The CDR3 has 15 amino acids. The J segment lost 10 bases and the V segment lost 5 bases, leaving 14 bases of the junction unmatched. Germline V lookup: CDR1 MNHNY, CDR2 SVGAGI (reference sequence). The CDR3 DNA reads TGTGCCAGCAGTCAGGACCGGGACAGGGATATGAACCAGTACTTC. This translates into CASSQDRDRDMNQYF.

Here the CDR3 DNA reads TGTGCTAGTGGTTTCCAGGGCCAGCCCCAGCATTTT. It codes for CASGFQGQPQHF. V and J are TRBV12-5 and TRBJ1-5, with D possibly TRBD1 on 5 matching bases. The CDR3 runs 12 residues. The germline CDR1 and CDR2 sequences are LGHNT and FRNRAP. Deletions cut 3 bases from V and 7 bases from J, with 7 bases between.

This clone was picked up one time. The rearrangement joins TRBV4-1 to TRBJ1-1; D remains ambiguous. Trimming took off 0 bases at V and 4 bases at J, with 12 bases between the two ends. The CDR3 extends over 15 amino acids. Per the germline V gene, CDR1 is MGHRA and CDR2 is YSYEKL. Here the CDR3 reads CASSQEVRGGTEAFF. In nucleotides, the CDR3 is TGCGCCAGCAGCCAAGAGGTACGGGGAGGCACTGAAGCTTTCTTT.

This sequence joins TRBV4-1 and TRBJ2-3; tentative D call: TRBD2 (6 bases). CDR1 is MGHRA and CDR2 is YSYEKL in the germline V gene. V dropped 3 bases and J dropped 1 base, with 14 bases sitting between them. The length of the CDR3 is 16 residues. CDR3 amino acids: CASSQILGGRTDTQYF. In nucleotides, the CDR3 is TGCGCCAGCAGCCAGATCCTGGGGGGTCGCACAGATACGCAGTATTTT.

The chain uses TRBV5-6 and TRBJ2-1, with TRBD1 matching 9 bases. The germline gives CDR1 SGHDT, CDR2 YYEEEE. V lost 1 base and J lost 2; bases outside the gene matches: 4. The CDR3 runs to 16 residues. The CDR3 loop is CASSLNRGQAYNEQFF. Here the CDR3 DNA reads TGTGCCAGCAGCTTGAACAGGGGGCAGGCCTACAATGAGCAGTTCTTC.

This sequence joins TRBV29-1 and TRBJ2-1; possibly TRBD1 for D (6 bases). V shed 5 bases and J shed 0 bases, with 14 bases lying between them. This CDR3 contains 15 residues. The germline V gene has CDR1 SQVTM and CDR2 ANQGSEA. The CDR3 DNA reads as TGCAGCGTTCACAGGGTAGAAAGCTCCTACAATGAGCAGTTCTTC. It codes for CSVHRVESSYNEQFF.

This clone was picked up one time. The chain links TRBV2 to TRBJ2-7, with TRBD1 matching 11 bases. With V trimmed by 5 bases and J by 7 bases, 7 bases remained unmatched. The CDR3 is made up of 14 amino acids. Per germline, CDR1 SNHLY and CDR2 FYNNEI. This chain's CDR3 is CASSPRTGGREQYF. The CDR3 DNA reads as TGTGCCAGCAGTCCAAGGACAGGGGGCCGGGAGCAGTACTTC.